The rows below give T cell receptor beta chains drawn from one sample of a study of blood T cell repertoires in COVID-19. The table came from immunoSEQ multiplex PCR; TCRdb's copy has only in-frame clones and leaves some out. The top ten clones hold around 14% of a sample with approximately 82,000 clones, approximately 90% of them seen once. Specimen: peripheral blood. The origin of the receptors is a man aged 70-80 years with active or convalescent COVID-19. Both conserved end residues are part of each CDR3. Fields, in order: J gene, V gene, CDR3 protein.

j_call: TRBJ1-2
v_call: TRBV11-3
cdr3_aa: CASSSQAGTGDDYGYTF

j_call: TRBJ2-5
v_call: TRBV6-2/TRBV6-3
cdr3_aa: CASSYAGVETQYF

j_call: TRBJ1-5
v_call: TRBV27
cdr3_aa: CASSSTGTTHSNQPQHF

j_call: TRBJ1-5
v_call: TRBV10-3
cdr3_aa: CAISGRVGGDHQPQHF

j_call: TRBJ2-6
v_call: TRBV10-3
cdr3_aa: CAISPLTPRSGANVLTF

j_call: TRBJ2-7
v_call: TRBV7-2
cdr3_aa: CASSLKGRLEQYF

j_call: TRBJ2-1
v_call: TRBV5-1
cdr3_aa: CASSFTGMDEQFF

j_call: TRBJ1-6
v_call: TRBV25-1
cdr3_aa: CASSEIGTGIGNSPLHF

j_call: TRBJ2-2
v_call: TRBV6-5
cdr3_aa: CATPSGYITGELFF

j_call: TRBJ1-2
v_call: TRBV6-6
cdr3_aa: CASTHRDRTADGYTF

j_call: TRBJ2-2
v_call: TRBV25-1
cdr3_aa: CASSVTGTRRTGELFF

j_call: TRBJ2-2
v_call: TRBV7-3
cdr3_aa: CASSSTPGRGTGELFF

j_call: TRBJ1-6
v_call: TRBV7-9
cdr3_aa: CASSLGAKDSPLHF

j_call: TRBJ1-2
v_call: TRBV15
cdr3_aa: CATSPGGLGYGYTF

j_call: TRBJ1-2
v_call: TRBV28
cdr3_aa: CASSSTAYGYTF

j_call: TRBJ2-3
v_call: TRBV6-1
cdr3_aa: CASSEDWGGATDTQYF

j_call: TRBJ2-1
v_call: TRBV11-2
cdr3_aa: CASSTPTLDIQWFYNEQFF

j_call: TRBJ1-1
v_call: TRBV10-3
cdr3_aa: CAISAGPGGRTEAFF

j_call: TRBJ2-2
v_call: TRBV11-2
cdr3_aa: CASSLRDYGGTGELFF

j_call: TRBJ1-1
v_call: TRBV11-2
cdr3_aa: CASRRTAEAFF

j_call: TRBJ2-1
v_call: TRBV24-1
cdr3_aa: CATSDFRTGSDYNEQFF

j_call: TRBJ2-2
v_call: TRBV7-2
cdr3_aa: CASTLGDSNTGELFF

j_call: TRBJ1-6
v_call: TRBV7-2
cdr3_aa: CASSPRQGSNSPLHF